This entry features one T cell receptor beta chain sequence. Its specificity is not known. Primed by a sample-barcoded 5' primer and a J-beta primer mix, a second PCR proceeded for about 7 to 11 cycles. TCRdb called the 5' RACE reads again in MiXCR, with one record for every CDR3 protein. The profile shows approximately 730,000 distinct CDR3 sequences, 53% of them singletons. Extractions gave at least 5.5 micrograms of total RNA per sample. The sample originates from a study of blood T cells in healthy people across ages. About the study: The template switching approach captured approximately one barcoded beta molecule for every two T cells. The study, taken as a whole, reports: Measured against age, TCR beta diversity per million T cells decreased in a roughly linear manner. Diversity was estimated from one million T cells, and these estimates were considered underestimates.

Per germline, CDR1 MNHEY and CDR2 SVGEGT. The CDR3 is made up of 19 amino acids. V trimming: 0 bases; J trimming: 2 bases; junction bases outside the gene matches: 14. Material for sequencing was blood. This clonotype was obtained from an elderly man in good health. V is TRBV6-2 or TRBV6-3 and J is TRBJ2-3, with 7 bases that match TRBD2. Here the CDR3 reads CASSYSIGTSDLFTDTQYF. DNA for the CDR3: TGTGCCAGCAGTTACTCGATTGGTACTAGCGACCTCTTCACAGATACGCAGTATTTT.